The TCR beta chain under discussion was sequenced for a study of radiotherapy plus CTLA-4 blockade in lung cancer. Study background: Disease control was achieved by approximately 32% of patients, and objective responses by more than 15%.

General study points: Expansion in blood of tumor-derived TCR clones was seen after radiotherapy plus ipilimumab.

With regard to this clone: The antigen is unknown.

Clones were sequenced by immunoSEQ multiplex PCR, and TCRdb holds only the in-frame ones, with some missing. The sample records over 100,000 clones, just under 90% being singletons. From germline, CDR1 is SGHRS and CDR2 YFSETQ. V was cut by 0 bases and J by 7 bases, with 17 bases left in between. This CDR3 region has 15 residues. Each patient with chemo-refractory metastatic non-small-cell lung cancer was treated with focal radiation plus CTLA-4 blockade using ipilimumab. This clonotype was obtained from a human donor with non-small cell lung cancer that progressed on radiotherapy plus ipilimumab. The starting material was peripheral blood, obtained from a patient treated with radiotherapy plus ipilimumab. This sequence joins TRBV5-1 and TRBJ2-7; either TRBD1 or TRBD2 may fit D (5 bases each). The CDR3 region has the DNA TGCGCCAGCAGCTTGGTGGGGACCGACTCGGGGGAGCAGTACTTC. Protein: CASSLVGTDSGEQYF.